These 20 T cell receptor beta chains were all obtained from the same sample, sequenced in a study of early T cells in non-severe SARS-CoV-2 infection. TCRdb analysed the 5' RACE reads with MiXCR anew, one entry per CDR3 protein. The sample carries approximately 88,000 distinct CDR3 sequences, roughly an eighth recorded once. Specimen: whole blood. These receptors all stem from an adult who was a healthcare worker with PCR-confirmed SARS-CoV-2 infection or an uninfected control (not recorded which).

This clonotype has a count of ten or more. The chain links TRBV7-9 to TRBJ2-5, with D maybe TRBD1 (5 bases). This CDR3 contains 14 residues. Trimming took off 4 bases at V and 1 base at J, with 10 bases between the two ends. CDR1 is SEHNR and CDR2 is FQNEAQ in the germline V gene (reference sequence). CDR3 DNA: TGTGCCAGCAGCTGGCGACAGACCCAAGAGACCCAGTACTTC. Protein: CASSWRQTQETQYF.

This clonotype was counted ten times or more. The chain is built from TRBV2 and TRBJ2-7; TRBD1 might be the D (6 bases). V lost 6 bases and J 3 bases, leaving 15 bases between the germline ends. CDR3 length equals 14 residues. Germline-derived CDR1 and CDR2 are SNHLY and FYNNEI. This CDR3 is CASSLQGMNYEQYF. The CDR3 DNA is TGTGCCAGCAGCCTACAGGGTATGAACTACGAGCAGTACTTC.

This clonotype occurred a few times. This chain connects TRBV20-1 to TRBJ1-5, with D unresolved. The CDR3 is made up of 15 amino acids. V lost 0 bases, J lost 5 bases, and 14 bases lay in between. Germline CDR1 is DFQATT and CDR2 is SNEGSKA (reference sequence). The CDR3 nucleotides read TGCAGTGCTAGAGACAGTGAGGGCGATTATCAGCCCCAGCATTTT. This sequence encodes CSARDSEGDYQPQHF.

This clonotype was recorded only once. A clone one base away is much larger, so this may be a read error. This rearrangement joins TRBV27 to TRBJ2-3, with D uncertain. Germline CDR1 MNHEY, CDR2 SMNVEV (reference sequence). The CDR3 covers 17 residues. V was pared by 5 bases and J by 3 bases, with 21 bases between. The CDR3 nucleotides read TGTGCCAGCAGTCCGTACCCGGTAGCCGCCCAAACAGATACGCAGTATTTT. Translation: CASSPYPVAAQTDTQYF.

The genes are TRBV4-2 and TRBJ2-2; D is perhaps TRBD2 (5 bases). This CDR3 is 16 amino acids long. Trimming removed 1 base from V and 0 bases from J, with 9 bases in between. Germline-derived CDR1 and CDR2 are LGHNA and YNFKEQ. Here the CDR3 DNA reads TGTGCCAGCAGCCAAGTCAGACTAACGAACACCGGGGAGCTGTTTTTT. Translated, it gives CASSQVRLTNTGELFF.

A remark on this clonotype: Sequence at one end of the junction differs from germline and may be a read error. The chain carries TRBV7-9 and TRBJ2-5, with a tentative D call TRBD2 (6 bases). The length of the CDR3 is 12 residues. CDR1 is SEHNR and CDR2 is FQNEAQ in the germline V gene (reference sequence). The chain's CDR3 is CPSSGAGETQYF. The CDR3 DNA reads TGTCCCAGCTCTGGAGCGGGAGAGACCCAGTACTTC.

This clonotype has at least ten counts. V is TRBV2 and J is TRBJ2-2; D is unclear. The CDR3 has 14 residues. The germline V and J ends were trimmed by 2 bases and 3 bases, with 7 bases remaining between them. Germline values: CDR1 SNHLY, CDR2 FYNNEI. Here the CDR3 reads CASSERIDTGELFF. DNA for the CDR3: TGTGCCAGCAGTGAAAGGATCGACACCGGGGAGCTGTTTTTT.

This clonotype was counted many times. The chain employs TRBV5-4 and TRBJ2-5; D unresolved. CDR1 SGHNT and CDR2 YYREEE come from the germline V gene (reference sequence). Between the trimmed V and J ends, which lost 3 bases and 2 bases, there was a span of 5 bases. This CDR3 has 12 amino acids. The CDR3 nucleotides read TGTGCCAGCAGCTGGGCTCAAGAGACCCAGTACTTC. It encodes CASSWAQETQYF. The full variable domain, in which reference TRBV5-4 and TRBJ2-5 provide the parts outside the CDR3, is ETGVTQSPTHLIKTRGQQVTLRCSSQSGHNTVSWYQQALGQGPQFIFQYYREEENGRGNFPPRFSGLQFPNYSSELNVNALELDDSALYLCASSWAQETQYFGPGTRLLVL.

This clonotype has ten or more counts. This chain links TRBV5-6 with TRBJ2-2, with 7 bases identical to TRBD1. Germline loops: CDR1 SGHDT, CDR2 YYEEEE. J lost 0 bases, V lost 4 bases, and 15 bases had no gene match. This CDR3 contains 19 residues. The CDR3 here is CASSTPPGQLKTNTGELFF. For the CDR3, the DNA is TGTGCCAGCAGCACCCCGCCGGGACAGCTAAAGACGAACACCGGGGAGCTGTTTTTT.

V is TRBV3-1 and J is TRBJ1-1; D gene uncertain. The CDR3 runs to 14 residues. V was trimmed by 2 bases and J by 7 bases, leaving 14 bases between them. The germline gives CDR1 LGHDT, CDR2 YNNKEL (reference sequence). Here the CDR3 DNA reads TGTGCCAGCAGCCAAAGCGTGGGCTCCCTTGAAGCTTTCTTT. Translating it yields CASSQSVGSLEAFF.

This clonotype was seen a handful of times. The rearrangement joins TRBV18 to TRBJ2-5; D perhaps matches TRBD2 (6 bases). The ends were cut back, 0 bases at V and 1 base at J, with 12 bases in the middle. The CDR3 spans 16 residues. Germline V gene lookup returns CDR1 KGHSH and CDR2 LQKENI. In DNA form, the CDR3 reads TGTGCCAGCTCACCACCGCGGGGATCGGGCCAAGAGACCCAGTACTTC. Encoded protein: CASSPPRGSGQETQYF.

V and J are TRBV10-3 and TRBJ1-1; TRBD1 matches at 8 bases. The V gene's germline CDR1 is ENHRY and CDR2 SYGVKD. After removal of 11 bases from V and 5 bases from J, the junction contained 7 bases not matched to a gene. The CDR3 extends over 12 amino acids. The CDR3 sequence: CAAFTGGTEAFF. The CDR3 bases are TGTGCCGCTTTTACAGGGGGAACTGAAGCTTTCTTT.

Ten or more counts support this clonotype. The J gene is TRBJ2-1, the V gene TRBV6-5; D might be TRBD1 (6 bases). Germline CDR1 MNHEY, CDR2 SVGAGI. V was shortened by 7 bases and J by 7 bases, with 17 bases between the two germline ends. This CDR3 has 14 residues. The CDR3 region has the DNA TGTGCCAGCACCGCACAGGGAGTTCGGAATGAGCAGTTCTTC. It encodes CASTAQGVRNEQFF.

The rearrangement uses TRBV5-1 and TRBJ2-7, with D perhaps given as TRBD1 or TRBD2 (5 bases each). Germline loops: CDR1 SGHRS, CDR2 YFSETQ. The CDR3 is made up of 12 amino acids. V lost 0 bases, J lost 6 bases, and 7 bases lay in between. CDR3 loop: CASSLDGGEQYF. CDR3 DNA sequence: TGCGCCAGCAGCTTGGATGGGGGCGAGCAGTACTTC.

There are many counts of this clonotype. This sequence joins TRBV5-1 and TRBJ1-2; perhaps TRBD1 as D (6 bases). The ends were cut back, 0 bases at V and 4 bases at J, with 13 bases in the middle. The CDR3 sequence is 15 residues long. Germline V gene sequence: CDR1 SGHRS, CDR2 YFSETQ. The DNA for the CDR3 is TGCGCCAGCAGCTTGGAGGGTACAGGGACCTATGGCTACACCTTC. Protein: CASSLEGTGTYGYTF.

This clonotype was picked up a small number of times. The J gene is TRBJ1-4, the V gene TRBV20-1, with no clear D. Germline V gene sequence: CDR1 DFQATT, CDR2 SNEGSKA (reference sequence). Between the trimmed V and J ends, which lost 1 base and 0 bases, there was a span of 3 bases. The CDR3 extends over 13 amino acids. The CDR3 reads CSARGATNEKLFF. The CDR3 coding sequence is TGCAGTGCTAGAGGTGCAACTAATGAAAAACTGTTTTTT.

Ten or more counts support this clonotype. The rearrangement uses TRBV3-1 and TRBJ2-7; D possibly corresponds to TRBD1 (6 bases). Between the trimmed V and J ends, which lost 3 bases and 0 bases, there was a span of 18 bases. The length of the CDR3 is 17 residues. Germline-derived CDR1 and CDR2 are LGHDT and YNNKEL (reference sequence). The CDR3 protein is CASSQQQGPRSSYEQYF. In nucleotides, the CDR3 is TGTGCCAGCAGCCAGCAACAGGGACCTCGTAGCTCCTACGAGCAGTACTTC.

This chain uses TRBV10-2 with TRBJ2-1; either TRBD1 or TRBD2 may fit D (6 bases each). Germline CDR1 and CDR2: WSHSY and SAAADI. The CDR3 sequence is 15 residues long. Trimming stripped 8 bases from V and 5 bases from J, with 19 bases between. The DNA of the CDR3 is TGCGCCAGCGGGGGGCCTTGGGACGCCCACAATGAGCAGTTCTTC. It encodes CASGGPWDAHNEQFF.

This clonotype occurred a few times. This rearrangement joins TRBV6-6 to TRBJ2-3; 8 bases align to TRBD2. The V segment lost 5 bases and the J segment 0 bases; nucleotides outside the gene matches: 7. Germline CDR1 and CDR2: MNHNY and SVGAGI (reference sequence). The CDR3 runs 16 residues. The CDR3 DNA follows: TGTGCCAGCAGTCGTGATAGCGGGGCTAGCACAGATACGCAGTATTTT. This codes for CASSRDSGASTDTQYF.

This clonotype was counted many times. Written as DNA, the CDR3 is TGTGCCAGCAGTCCTTCCACGCGGGGGCGCACAGATACGCAGTATTTT. Translated, it gives CASSPSTRGRTDTQYF. This chain links TRBV6-6 with TRBJ2-3, with D perhaps TRBD2 (7 bases). The germline V gene has CDR1 MNHNY and CDR2 SVGAGI (reference sequence). The CDR3 has 16 residues. V dropped 5 bases and J dropped 1 base, with 16 bases sitting between them.